Described below is a single TCR beta chain sequence and its context. These data originate in a study of OX40 agonist ivuxolimab in advanced cancers. In the study overall: An agonistic anti-OX40 (CD134) antibody, ivuxolimab, was used to treat the patients.

TCRdb keeps only in-frame clones here, not all; method: immunoSEQ multiplex PCR. The data hold about 83,000 clones, with approximately 88% observed a single time. This CDR3 has 17 residues. Germline CDR1 is SNHLY and CDR2 is FYNNEI. V lost 6 bases, J lost 5 bases, and 16 bases stayed unmatched. The TCR originated in an adult with an advanced solid tumor such as melanoma, head and neck, liver or kidney cancer. The sequencing here drew on CD4+ or CD8+ T cells sorted from blood, taken in a trial of the OX40 agonist ivuxolimab. The V call is TRBV2, the J call TRBJ2-7; TRBD1 matches 10 bases. The CDR3 DNA follows: TGTGCCAGCAGGGCCGGGACAGGGGCCTCGGGTGGGGACGAGCAGTACTTC. It yields the protein CASRAGTGASGGDEQYF.